This TCR beta chain appears in the sequencing data of a study of cytomegalovirus exposure and HLA in healthy donors listed by TCRdb under 2017. About the full investigation: In an earlier analysis of 587 of the donors, under 300 Gb of sequence data and approximately 120 million unique TCR beta sequences from about 190 million T cells were reported. Roughly 300 gigabases of sequencing data and 70 million to 100 million unique TCR sequences were included in an early release covering under 650 HLA-typed donors. The genetic ancestry cluster associated with self-reported Caucasian donors included over 65% of the roughly 390 genotyped donors. The study aimed to test whether signatures of past pathogen exposure could be identified by cataloging public T cell receptors. The study profiled the T cell repertoires of approximately 700 subjects by immunosequencing and related them to cytomegalovirus serostatus. Along with the roughly 610-subject first cohort, a separate validation cohort of over 90 different subjects was used. The study combined high-throughput TCR immunosequencing, statistical association of individual TCRs with disease status, and machine learning to predict cytomegalovirus infection status. In a later analysis, previously published TCR beta repertoires from fewer than 750 donors were re-analyzed and high-resolution HLA genotyping was added so that TCR occurrence patterns could be studied. In the later analysis, no new phenotypic data were used to find candidate immune exposures; instead, reliance was placed on TCR beta sequences and their occurrence across donors. In an earlier analysis of roughly 540 of the donors, high-throughput TCR beta sequencing was used to judge whether each TCR beta V gene segment behaved as functional or pseudogenic. Donor age, sex, ethnicity and CMV serostatus were compiled together with the repertoire data. A later genetic analysis used genome-wide SNP genotypes for about three fifths of the 666 donors, treating that subset as a discovery cohort. Every discovery cohort repertoire had been produced on one sequencing platform. Both class I and class II loci were covered by HLA typing, at four-digit resolution. The number of typed donors differed by locus: 629-630 for A, B, C, DRB1 and DQB1; 522 for DQA1; approximately 610 for DPA1; and about 470 for DPB1. Five DR-DQ haplotypes were handled as single units for association and clustering because linkage in the cohort was strong. On average, around 230,000 unique TCR beta nucleotide sequences were sequenced per donor among 398 genotyped donors of the cohort, with 15% to 20% of those sequences being non-productive. The research as a whole found: Linkage disequilibrium might explain the correlated functional status among segregating V segments, but an unknown experimental factor could not be ruled out. A later analysis found that most CMV-associated TCR beta chains appeared HLA-restricted, with HLA associations seemingly driven largely by CMV exposure. Because counts were too low, seventeen rarely observed V segments, including chromosome 9 orphons, were left out of the earlier analysis of some 600 of the donors. Compared with equally common non-associated chains, HLA-associated TCR beta chains in a later analysis were more clonally expanded and had lower generation probabilities. In an earlier analysis of some 550 of the donors, most TCR beta V segments were observed in productive rearrangements about 90% or about 30% of the time, broadly matching IMGT annotations. A cluster of highly shared sequence variants was judged likely to be a technical artifact of the sequencing pipeline. CMV serostatus was the only immune exposure information available for the cohort. Roughly uniform sequencing depth across donors was assumed in presence/absence analyses, although this assumption may not hold. A further reported finding was that TCR beta sequences accurately predicted the HLA-A and HLA-B alleles for most subjects in the first cohort. This cohort had only TCR beta chains sequenced, and the lack of alpha or paired-chain data limited which features could be detected. A total of 150 to 200 TCR beta chains were listed by the study as associated with cytomegalovirus. According to the authors, the approach could potentially be generalized to other disease states and immunological phenotypes. When HLA alleles, especially DR and DQ, strongly co-occurred, TCR associations were difficult to assign to individual alleles. A later analysis associated 15,000 to 20,000 TCR beta sequences with specific HLA alleles at a false discovery rate of 0.05. Several of the top co-occurrence clusters appeared to be linked to parvovirus B19, influenza, CMV and Epstein-Barr virus, according to a later analysis. Because HLA typing was unavailable for some donors at each locus, only the typed subset was used in association tests. In vitro tests confirmed that a few of the cytomegalovirus-associated TCR beta chains recognize cytomegalovirus antigens. Most TCR sequences were seen in very few donors, while some public TCRs were found in many individuals. A later genetic analysis reported fewer N-insertions in productive TCRs among donors in an Asian-associated ancestry cluster than the roughly 670-donor mean. A later genetic analysis associated a missense DCLRE1C variant with V-gene and J-gene trimming of TCR beta chains, and an independent cohort replicated the association. The classifier was reported to diagnose cytomegalovirus status with high specificity and sensitivity in both the original and validation cohorts. A later analysis found that TCR association rates varied across HLA loci, with DRB1 alleles showing the most associated TCRs and HLA-C alleles the fewest.

About this clone: Its antigen remains undetermined.

Libraries came from the immunoSEQ multiplex PCR assay. A mixture of 60 forward primers for TCR Vbeta segments and 13 reverse primers for TCR Jbeta segments was used in the multiplex PCR. A multiplex PCR assay on genomic DNA amplified the CDR3 region of rearranged TCR beta genes. The amplified TCR beta libraries were sequenced on the Illumina HiSeq System as 87-base-pair reads. In the source study's methods: In a later analysis, tens of millions of unique TCR beta chains were counted across the approximately 640 repertoires, and some 10 million of these chains were shared by at least two donors. A nearest-neighbor algorithm error-corrected the raw reads and collapsed the reads into unique sequences, merging closely related sequences to remove PCR and sequencing errors. V, D and J gene segments were assigned by aligning CDR3 sequences to IMGT reference sequences. For a sequence to be retained, at least a six-nucleotide match to both a V gene segment and a J gene segment was required. Rearrangements were called productive when the CDR3 lacked stop codons and stayed in frame with V and J; all others were non-productive. CDR3 was defined according to IMGT convention as the region running from the second conserved V-encoded cysteine to the conserved J-encoded phenylalanine. In an earlier analysis of approximately 500 of the donors, sequences lacking an unambiguous match to a single V gene segment were excluded. In an earlier analysis of several hundred of the donors, V segments were called functional above 56.7% productive rearrangements and were called segregating when the between-donor standard deviation exceeded 5%. A statistical classification framework was built to diagnose cytomegalovirus status from the catalog of TCR beta chain sequences. In a later analysis, TCR nucleotide sequences were compared against IMGT/GENE-DB human TR gene sequences so that V and J genes could be assigned. A later analysis assigned CDR3 sequences and most-parsimonious VDJ recombination scenarios with the TCRdist pipeline. A later analysis defined each TCR beta chain by its CDR3 amino acid sequence plus V-gene family, and excluded reads lacking a unique V-gene family. As a way to deal with suspected cross-contamination and a sequencing artifact, a later analysis dropped hundreds of nucleotide sequences that were highly shared and had low generation probability. In a later analysis, a clonal expansion index was calculated for each public chain from normalized within-repertoire ranks of inferred template counts. Generation probabilities in a later analysis came from a VDJ recombination model fitted to out-of-frame rearrangements, and those results were checked against IGoR. In a later analysis, hypergeometric tests were used to score TCR-TCR, TCR-HLA and TCR-CMV co-occurrence, with a repertoire-size bias correction applied to TCR pairs. In a later analysis, false discovery rates were estimated by permuting HLA or CMV assignments 20 times. In a later analysis, co-occurring TCRs were grouped with DBSCAN, and TCRdist sequence similarity was added when clustering was performed within HLA-allele-positive subsets. Co-occurrence clustering excluded repertoires with fewer than 30,000 or more than 120,000 public chains, plus five with anomalous nucleotide sharing. Drawn from immuneACCESS, this table holds only the in-frame rearrangements with V and J called that TCRdb kept. Clones are partly lost; checked studies trace under half to an unresolved V gene and leave the rest unexplained. V, J and clone size were drawn from that table, and D and trimming were deduced from the DNA. The sample's clone listing holds around 110,000 clones. The ten largest clonotypes hold 3.7% of the sample.

The cohort was made up of 666 healthy bone marrow donors. At the time of sampling, every cohort member was nominally healthy, though immune exposures that went unrecorded were likely present. The donor tested CMV seronegative, placing the donor among the 350 or so seronegative members of the cohort. A peripheral blood sample was provided by each donor, and peripheral blood mononuclear cells were used for TCR beta sequencing. The Qiagen DNeasy Blood Extraction Kit was used to extract genomic DNA from the blood cell samples. The clonotype originates from a man aged 30 to 39 in good health and CMV-seronegative. The sample consisted of PBMCs.

The CDR3 protein: CASSLGQAPGGYTF. The DNA sequence is TGTGCCAGCAGCTTAGGACAGGCGCCGGGTGGCTACACCTTC. The chain joins TRBV7-2 to TRBJ1-2; matching of 6 bases hints at TRBD1 as the D gene. CDR1 is given as SGHTA and CDR2 as FQGNSA, both from the germline V gene. V lost 1 base and J lost 7 bases; the stretch between them is 13 bases long. There are 14 amino acids in the CDR3, from cysteine to phenylalanine inclusive. Kept here is only the CDR3 DNA, which spans 42 bases and is read in frame from base 1.